What follows describes a single T cell receptor (beta chain). Its antigen is still unknown. The sample comes from a study of response to subunit inactivated influenza vaccine. Study findings and constraints: That few new T cells are recruited by each seasonal influenza vaccination was the authors' suggestion.

There are 14 residues in the CDR3. V was pared by 9 bases and J by 4 bases, with 16 bases between. TCRdb passed the RT-PCR reads through MiXCR, listing each CDR3 protein once. The repertoire holds 650,000 to 700,000 distinct CDR3 sequences, with around 16% as singletons. The chain links TRBV12-3 or TRBV12-4 to TRBJ1-5; weak D call: TRBD1 (5 bases). The clonotype comes from a man aged 50 to 59 who received an inactivated influenza vaccine. This specimen consisted of PBMCs from blood, obtained approximately 13 days after vaccination. In DNA, the CDR3 is TGTGCCAGTGGGGGAGAGGGCGGAAATCAGCCCCAGCATTTT. Its translation: CASGGEGGNQPQHF.